A single sample gave rise to the 20 T cell receptor beta chains below, sequenced in a study of blood T cell repertoires in COVID-19. Clones were read by immunoSEQ multiplex PCR, and TCRdb kept only the in-frame ones, dropping some. The table includes under 350,000 clones, 75% to 90% detected once. The sample taken for sequencing was PBMCs or T cells enriched from blood (not recorded which). Every receptor here comes from a middle-aged woman who had recovered from COVID-19.

This chain joins TRBV5-6 and TRBJ2-1; unclear D gene. This CDR3 region has 13 residues. Germline V CDR1 and CDR2: SGHDT, YYEEEE. Between the trimmed V and J ends, which lost 7 bases and 6 bases, there was a span of 14 bases. The CDR3 sequence: CASRRETRNEQFF. CDR3 DNA: TGTGCCAGCCGGAGAGAGACTCGCAATGAGCAGTTCTTC.

This rearrangement joins TRBV9 to TRBJ2-1; D gene unclear. The CDR3 extends over 15 amino acids. With 2 bases removed from V and 1 base from J, the gap between germline ends came to 10 bases. Germline V gives CDR1 SGDLS, CDR2 YYNGEE. In nucleotides, the CDR3 is TGTGCCAGCAGCGTCAGCGATCGGTCCTACAATGAGCAGTTCTTC. It translates to CASSVSDRSYNEQFF.

The rearrangement uses TRBV5-1 and TRBJ2-7; 12 nucleotides match TRBD2. This CDR3 comprises 15 residues. The germline gives CDR1 SGHRS, CDR2 YFSETQ. Germline trimming cut 3 bases from V and 3 bases from J; bases unmatched to any gene: 4. The CDR3 DNA is TGCGCCAGCAGCTGGTTGACTAGCGGGAGCTACGAGCAGTACTTC. This codes for CASSWLTSGSYEQYF.

This clone is a singleton in its sample. The J gene is TRBJ1-1, the V gene TRBV3-1 (or the pseudogene TRBV3-2); D remains ambiguous. Germline V CDR1 and CDR2: LGHDT, YNNKEL (reference sequence). The CDR3 sequence is 13 residues long. The V and J ends lost 2 bases and 3 bases respectively, with 7 bases between them. The CDR3 DNA reads TGTGCCAGCAGCCAAACGGGGTACACTGAAGCTTTCTTT. It specifies CASSQTGYTEAFF.

The rearrangement links TRBV20-1 to TRBJ2-1, with TRBD2 matching over 9 bases. This CDR3 has 17 residues. The germline gives CDR1 DFQATT, CDR2 SNEGSKA (reference sequence). J gave up 4 bases and V 3 bases, and 13 bases lay outside the gene matches. The CDR3 region is CSASLPYRLAAYNEQFF. The CDR3, as DNA: TGCAGTGCTAGTCTCCCTTACCGACTAGCGGCGTACAATGAGCAGTTCTTC.

Here the CDR3 reads CASSESGGSYNEQFF. DNA of the CDR3: TGTGCCAGCAGTGAGTCCGGAGGGTCCTACAATGAGCAGTTCTTC. The V and J genes are TRBV6-4 and TRBJ2-1; possible D gene TRBD2, 6 bases. Looked up from germline, CDR1 is MRHNA and CDR2 is SNTAGT. The CDR3 loop spans 15 amino acids. The V gene lost 3 bases and the J gene lost 1 base, with 10 bases spanning the gap.

Only a few counts were recorded for this clone. The gene calls are TRBV10-3 and TRBJ1-3; D is undetermined. The CDR3 totals 15 residues. V lost 4 bases to trimming and J lost 0 bases, with 10 bases between them. Germline assignment: CDR1 ENHRY and CDR2 SYGVKD. CDR3 bases: TGTGCCATCAGTGCCTCCGGGATCTCTGGAAACACCATATATTTT. This gives the protein CAISASGISGNTIYF.

The chain is built from TRBV30 and TRBJ1-5, with D tentatively TRBD1 (6 bases). The CDR3 extends over 14 amino acids. CDR1 is GTSNPN and CDR2 is SVGIG in the germline V gene (reference sequence). Trimming shortened V by 0 bases and J by 6 bases, and 12 bases separated the two germline ends. CDR3 in amino acids: CAWSVQGTTQPQHF. In nucleotides, the CDR3 is TGTGCCTGGAGTGTACAGGGCACAACTCAGCCCCAGCATTTT.

The chain employs TRBV6-5 and TRBJ1-1; unclear D gene. Germline loops: CDR1 MNHEY, CDR2 SVGAGI. The CDR3 length is 11 residues. V was cut by 6 bases and J by 10 bases, with 12 bases left in between. CDR3 DNA sequence: TGTGCCAGCAGCGGAGGGATAAGAGCTTTCTTT. As protein: CASSGGIRAFF.

The CDR3 spells CASSGTSGETQYF. The CDR3 DNA reads as TGTGCCAGCAGCGGGACTAGCGGAGAGACCCAGTACTTC. V is TRBV9 and J is TRBJ2-5; 10 bases agree with TRBD2. This CDR3 spans 13 amino acids. The J segment lost 4 bases and the V segment lost 3 bases, leaving 0 bases of the junction unmatched. The germline V gene encodes CDR1 SGDLS and CDR2 YYNGEE.

This chain connects TRBV5-4 to TRBJ1-2; D remains ambiguous. The CDR3 contains 13 residues. Germline-derived CDR1 and CDR2 are SGHNT and YYREEE (reference sequence). V lost 0 bases, J lost 8 bases, and 11 bases lay in between. The CDR3 region is CASSLDPGRGYTF. DNA for the CDR3: TGTGCCAGCAGCTTGGATCCGGGAAGGGGCTACACCTTC. Complete variable domain (other parts from reference TRBV5-4 and TRBJ1-2): ETGVTQSPTHLIKTRGQQVTLRCSSQSGHNTVSWYQQALGQGPQFIFQYYREEENGRGNFPPRFSGLQFPNYSSELNVNALELDDSALYLCASSLDPGRGYTFGSGTRLTVV.

J is TRBJ1-6 and V is TRBV2; the D gene is possibly TRBD1 (5 bases). The CDR3 extends over 13 amino acids. Germline V gene data show CDR1 as SNHLY and CDR2 as FYNNEI. With 11 bases removed from V and 6 bases from J, the gap between germline ends came to 14 bases. The CDR3 DNA follows: TGTGCCGGGGGGACGGAAACTAATTCACCCCTCCACTTT. This encodes CAGGTETNSPLHF.

The chain carries TRBV7-2 and TRBJ2-3; no definite D call. Trimming left V 5 bases short and J 4 bases short, with 10 bases between. The germline V gene has CDR1 SGHTA and CDR2 FQGNSA. The CDR3 extends over 13 amino acids. CDR3 sequence: CASSRENSDTQYF. The CDR3 DNA sequence: TGTGCCAGCAGCCGCGAAAATTCAGATACGCAGTATTTT.

This chain joins TRBV19 and TRBJ2-2; perhaps TRBD1 as D (5 bases). The germline V and J ends were trimmed by 4 bases and 7 bases, with 16 bases remaining between them. The CDR3 runs to 15 residues. Germline CDR1 and CDR2: LNHDA and SQIVND (reference sequence). The CDR3 here is CASSNTLGRGGELFF. The CDR3 coding sequence is TGTGCCAGTAGTAACACCCTGGGGCGCGGCGGGGAGCTGTTTTTT.

V gene TRBV6-2 or TRBV6-3 combines with J gene TRBJ2-1; 7 bases align to TRBD2. From germline, CDR1 is MNHEY and CDR2 SVGEGT. This CDR3 has 15 residues. The V gene end was trimmed by 4 bases and the J gene end by 7 bases; junction bases not matched to a gene: 10. CDR3 bases: TGTGCCAGCAGTTCGATGGGGGGGGGAAAAAATGAGCAGTTCTTC. This gives the protein CASSSMGGGKNEQFF.

The chain has TRBV14 and TRBJ1-3, with 9 bases lining up with TRBD1. Germline V gene data show CDR1 as SGHDN and CDR2 as FVKESK. The trim removed 4 bases at V and 3 bases at J, leaving 4 bases unmatched. There are 15 residues in the CDR3. This CDR3 is CASSRDRANGNTIYF. Written as DNA, the CDR3 is TGTGCCAGCAGCCGGGACAGGGCGAATGGAAACACCATATATTTT.

V gene TRBV5-1 combines with J gene TRBJ2-1; 8 nucleotides match TRBD1. Looked up from germline, CDR1 is SGHRS and CDR2 is YFSETQ. This CDR3 is 16 amino acids long. The V segment lost 0 bases and the J segment 5 bases; nucleotides outside the gene matches: 7. CDR3 region: CASSLVVGTGHNEQFF. The CDR3, as DNA: TGCGCCAGCAGCTTGGTCGTTGGGACAGGACACAATGAGCAGTTCTTC.

The chain links TRBV6-2 or TRBV6-3 to TRBJ1-2, with D possibly matching TRBD1 (6 bases). CDR3 length equals 16 residues. CDR1 and CDR2 (germline): MNHEY, SVGEGT. V lost 0 bases to trimming and J lost 4 bases, with 15 bases between them. CDR3 nucleotide sequence: TGTGCCAGCAGTTACTCCCCCAGGGGTTCCGGCTATGGCTACACCTTC. As protein: CASSYSPRGSGYGYTF.

This chain uses TRBV19 with TRBJ1-2; D is uncertain. V was clipped by 1 base and J by 0 bases, with 12 bases between them. This CDR3 has 16 residues. In germline, CDR1 is LNHDA, CDR2 SQIVND (reference sequence). CDR3 loop: CASSIAPQTANYGYTF. The CDR3 DNA reads TGTGCCAGTAGTATAGCTCCCCAGACTGCTAACTATGGCTACACCTTC.

The V call is TRBV19, the J call TRBJ1-1; D is unresolved. The CDR3 sequence is 15 residues long. The germline V gene encodes CDR1 LNHDA and CDR2 SQIVND (reference sequence). V was shortened by 3 bases and J by 4 bases, with 15 bases between the two germline ends. The CDR3 coding sequence is TGTGCCAGTAGTATTGTAGCGGGCGGTGGCACTGAAGCTTTCTTT. It codes for CASSIVAGGGTEAFF. Full variable domain (remainder filled in from reference TRBV19 and TRBJ1-1): DGGITQSPKYLFRKEGQNVTLSCEQNLNHDAMYWYRQDPGQGLRLIYYSQIVNDFQKGDIAEGYSVSREKKESFPLTVTSAQKNPTAFYLCASSIVAGGGTEAFFGQGTRLTVV.